A single sample gave rise to the 20 T cell receptor beta chains below, sequenced in a study of T cell responses to AZD1222 COVID-19 vaccine. The assay was immunoSEQ multiplex PCR, and TCRdb's table has in-frame clones only and misses some. The sample shows 150,000 to 200,000 clones, about 93% of them seen only once. The sequenced sample was peripheral blood, obtained on day 0 of AZD1222 vaccination. Every receptor here comes from an adult in good health.

This clone was counted between two and nine times. V and J are TRBV6-5 and TRBJ1-6; TRBD1 matches 7 bases. The CDR3 extends over 15 amino acids. Trimming cost V 6 bases and J 10 bases; bases outside gene matches: 12. CDR1 MNHEY and CDR2 SVGAGI come from the germline V gene. In nucleotides, the CDR3 is TGTGCCAGCAGATCGGGACAGACGGACGCCTCACCCCTCCACTTT. This sequence encodes CASRSGQTDASPLHF.

The J gene is TRBJ2-1, the V gene TRBV30; 7 positions agree with TRBD1. J lost 0 bases, V lost 5 bases, and 4 bases had no gene match. Germline assignment: CDR1 GTSNPN and CDR2 SVGIG (reference sequence). The CDR3 length is 14 residues. CDR3 nucleotides: TGTGCCTGGGAGACAGGGCACTCCTACAATGAGCAGTTCTTC. Its protein is CAWETGHSYNEQFF.

The genes are TRBV7-8 and TRBJ2-7; D possibly uses TRBD1 or TRBD2 (6 bases each). The CDR3 extends over 15 amino acids. CDR1 is SGHVS, CDR2 FQNEAQ, per germline. V was trimmed by 4 bases and J by 6 bases, leaving 19 bases between them. Here the CDR3 DNA reads TGTGCCAGCAGCTCCTCTAGGGGGGCGTCGGTCGAGCAGTACTTC. Translating gives CASSSSRGASVEQYF.

The genes are TRBV20-1 and TRBJ1-2, with D perhaps TRBD1 (6 bases). V was cut by 3 bases and J by 6 bases, with 14 bases left in between. Germline values: CDR1 DFQATT, CDR2 SNEGSKA (reference sequence). The CDR3 is made up of 13 amino acids. The CDR3 region has the DNA TGCAGTGCTAGTGGGGGGGCCAGTCATGGCTACACCTTC. Encoded protein: CSASGGASHGYTF.

The rearrangement uses TRBV29-1 and TRBJ2-3; D not certain. CDR3 length: 19 amino acids. With 0 bases removed from V and 2 bases from J, the gap between germline ends came to 24 bases. Germline assignment: CDR1 SQVTM and CDR2 ANQGSEA. CDR3 coding DNA: TGCAGCGTTGAAGATCAATGGGCGAACCTACCCCTTCACACAGATACGCAGTATTTT. Amino acid sequence: CSVEDQWANLPLHTDTQYF.

This chain connects TRBV5-6 to TRBJ1-2; no clear D gene. The CDR3 consists of 16 residues. CDR1 and CDR2 (germline): SGHDT, YYEEEE. Trimming removed 0 bases from V and 4 bases from J, with 16 bases in between. CDR3 coding DNA: TGTGCCAGCAGCTTGGCCGGGCACCCGACAACCTATGGCTACACCTTC. Its protein is CASSLAGHPTTYGYTF.

This sequence joins TRBV30 and TRBJ1-4, with D perhaps matching TRBD1 (6 bases). CDR1 is GTSNPN and CDR2 is SVGIG in the germline V gene (reference sequence). Between the trimmed V and J ends, which lost 3 bases and 2 bases, there was a span of 7 bases. The CDR3 is 13 residues long. The CDR3 DNA is TGTGCCTGGAGGGGGGGCACTAATGAAAAACTGTTTTTT. This encodes CAWRGGTNEKLFF.

The chain combines TRBV28 with TRBJ2-7, with TRBD2 identical over 12 bases. With 8 bases clipped from V and 5 bases from J, the junction kept 10 bases outside the gene matches. This CDR3 is built from 15 residues. Germline CDR1 reads MDHEN; CDR2 reads SYDVKM. DNA for the CDR3: TGTGCCAGCGTACCGACTAGCGGGAGTAGAAACGAGCAGTACTTC. Encoded protein: CASVPTSGSRNEQYF.

V and J are TRBV14 and TRBJ1-2; D is unresolved. Germline values: CDR1 SGHDN, CDR2 FVKESK. V lost 4 bases and J lost 8, with 11 bases in between. This CDR3 contains 12 residues. The CDR3 coding sequence is TGTGCCAGCAGCCCGGAGGCGTGGGGCTACACCTTC. Translation: CASSPEAWGYTF.

This chain uses TRBV2 with TRBJ2-1; no clear D. Germline V gene data show CDR1 as SNHLY and CDR2 as FYNNEI. This CDR3 is 13 amino acids long. V was pared by 8 bases and J by 3 bases, with 11 bases between. CDR3 in amino acids: CASVAGFYNEQFF. Written as DNA, the CDR3 is TGTGCCAGCGTAGCCGGGTTCTACAATGAGCAGTTCTTC.

A remark on this clone: In the same sample, other DNA sequences code for this CDR3. The chain employs TRBV6-5 and TRBJ1-2; D not certain. The CDR3 covers 13 residues. Germline V CDR1 and CDR2: MNHEY, SVGAGI. The ends were cut back, 2 bases at V and 7 bases at J, with 11 bases in the middle. The CDR3 sequence: CASSYSGAAGYTF. Written as DNA, the CDR3 is TGTGCCAGCAGTTACAGTGGTGCGGCTGGCTACACCTTC.

The V call is TRBV7-9, the J call TRBJ2-1, with 13 bases identical to TRBD2. Germline V gene lookup returns CDR1 SEHNR and CDR2 FQNEAQ (reference sequence). V dropped 3 bases and J dropped 9; count of bases not matched to a gene: 2. The length of the CDR3 is 14 residues. CDR3 DNA sequence: TGTGCCAGCAGCTTCACTAGCGGGAGGGTTGAGCAGTTCTTC. Its protein is CASSFTSGRVEQFF. Together with reference TRBV7-9 and TRBJ2-1, the CDR3 gives the full variable domain: DTGVSQNPRHKITKRGQNVTFRCDPISEHNRLYWYRQTLGQGPEFLTYFQNEAQLEKSRLLSDRFSAERPKGSFSTLEIQRTEQGDSAMYLCASSFTSGRVEQFFGPGTRLTVL.

This clone was found once. The chain joins TRBV15 to TRBJ2-7; D not certain. The CDR3 sequence is 13 residues long. The V end lost 0 bases, the J end lost 7 bases, and 10 bases lay between the germline ends. CDR1 LNHNV and CDR2 YYDKDF come from the germline V gene (reference sequence). The CDR3 DNA reads TGTGCCACCAGCAGAGATCCCGTCGAAGAGCAGTACTTC. Translating it yields CATSRDPVEEQYF.

The chain employs TRBV11-2 and TRBJ1-1; D is ambiguous. V shed 5 bases and J shed 4 bases, with 17 bases lying between them. Germline-derived CDR1 and CDR2 are SGHAT and FQNNGV. This CDR3 spans 15 amino acids. CDR3 nucleotides: TGTGCCAGCAGCAGCCTGGACGGAATGGGCACTGAAGCTTTCTTT. It codes for CASSSLDGMGTEAFF.

The chain couples TRBV19 to TRBJ1-5; the D is unclear. V was trimmed by 4 bases and J by 1 base, leaving 11 bases between them. CDR3 length equals 15 residues. Germline V gene sequence: CDR1 LNHDA, CDR2 SQIVND (reference sequence). CDR3 sequence reads: CASSREAVSNQPQHF. In DNA form, the CDR3 reads TGTGCCAGTAGTAGGGAAGCAGTCAGCAATCAGCCCCAGCATTTT.

J is TRBJ2-7 and V is TRBV6-5; D is possibly TRBD1 (6 bases). The CDR3 extends over 12 amino acids. Germline V gene sequence: CDR1 MNHEY, CDR2 SVGAGI. V was clipped by 8 bases and J by 3 bases, with 11 bases between them. The CDR3 loop reads CASRDTYYEQYF. The CDR3 DNA is TGTGCCAGCCGGGACACTTACTACGAGCAGTACTTC.

The rearrangement links TRBV28 to TRBJ1-2, with 9 positions matching TRBD1. Per the germline V gene, CDR1 is MDHEN and CDR2 is SYDVKM. This CDR3 has 16 residues. J lost 8 bases, V lost 2 bases, and 12 bases had no gene match. The CDR3 DNA reads as TGTGCCAGCAGTTTACCGGACAGGGGCCAACTAGAAGGCTACACCTTC. The encoded protein is CASSLPDRGQLEGYTF.

The chain links TRBV5-5 to TRBJ1-2; D might be TRBD1 (5 bases). The CDR3 spans 13 residues. V lost 0 bases and J lost 5, with 8 bases in between. Germline CDR1 is SGHKS and CDR2 is YYEKEE (reference sequence). DNA for the CDR3: TGTGCCAGCAGCTTGGGGGAGGGGTATGGCTACACCTTC. As protein: CASSLGEGYGYTF.

The CDR3 is CASSLGGQGNTEAFF. DNA of the CDR3: TGTGCCAGCAGCTTGGGGGGACAGGGGAACACTGAAGCTTTCTTT. This chain links TRBV5-4 with TRBJ1-1; 9 bases align to TRBD1. The V segment lost 0 bases and the J segment 1 base; nucleotides outside the gene matches: 1. The germline V gene has CDR1 SGHNT and CDR2 YYREEE (reference sequence). The CDR3 has 15 amino acids. Using reference TRBV5-4 and TRBJ1-1 for the parts outside the CDR3, the full variable domain is ETGVTQSPTHLIKTRGQQVTLRCSSQSGHNTVSWYQQALGQGPQFIFQYYREEENGRGNFPPRFSGLQFPNYSSELNVNALELDDSALYLCASSLGGQGNTEAFFGQGTRLTVV.

This chain links TRBV6-5 with TRBJ1-1; D possibly corresponds to TRBD1 (5 bases). The CDR3 runs 15 residues. Germline V gives CDR1 MNHEY, CDR2 SVGAGI. The V end was cut by 7 bases, the J end by 4 bases, with 19 bases between. The CDR3 bases are TGTGCCAGCAATCAGGGACGGTGGGAGTCCACTGAAGCTTTCTTT. Translated: CASNQGRWESTEAFF.